This TCR beta chain was sequenced during a study of T cells after yellow fever vaccination. Study background: Fractions of limited cellularity were prepared by means of SMART-Seq v4 Ultra Low Input. Notes on the study in general: Most primary-vaccination clones reappeared after the booster (around 95% CD4, 88% CD8).

V shed 3 bases, J shed 1 base, and the junction held 3 bases outside the gene matches. The CDR3 totals 15 residues. Germline V gene lookup returns CDR1 SGDLS and CDR2 YYNGEE. 5'RACE template switching added a universal primer site and UMIs to TCR cDNA. TCRdb used MiXCR to reprocess the 5' RACE reads, holding one entry per CDR3 protein. The data show around 500,000 distinct CDR3 sequences, about a fifth seen once. The count of this clonotype is one. Its matching antigen is unknown. The sequence was obtained from a man between 18 and 35 years old who received the YFV17D yellow fever vaccine. The gene calls are TRBV9 and TRBJ2-1, with 8 nucleotides matching TRBD1. The material sequenced was PBMCs, taken about 20 days after the first yellow fever vaccination. CDR3 amino acids: CASSGGQGSYNEQFF. Here the CDR3 DNA reads TGTGCCAGCAGCGGAGGACAGGGTTCCTACAATGAGCAGTTCTTC.